What follows are 20 T cell receptor beta chains derived from one specimen sequenced in a study of cytomegalovirus exposure and HLA in healthy donors. 60 Vbeta and 13 Jbeta primers were used in PCR. The method was immunoSEQ multiplex PCR; TCRdb's version includes in-frame clones alone and lacks a portion of them. The sample has tens of thousands of clones; approximately 79% are singletons. The source material was PBMCs. These receptors all come from a woman aged 40-49 years in good health and CMV-seropositive.

The rearrangement links TRBV10-3 to TRBJ2-3; D is possibly TRBD2 (5 bases). The V gene lost 8 bases and the J gene lost 1 base, with 16 bases spanning the gap. CDR3 length: 15 residues. CDR1 and CDR2 (germline): ENHRY, SYGVKD. The CDR3 loop is CAIGSPRGGTDTQYF. The CDR3 DNA reads as TGTGCCATCGGGTCCCCACGGGGAGGCACAGATACGCAGTATTTT.

This chain uses TRBV15 with TRBJ1-5; 7 bases line up with TRBD1. Germline-derived CDR1 and CDR2 are LNHNV and YYDKDF (reference sequence). The CDR3 loop spans 13 amino acids. J was trimmed by 5 bases and V by 8 bases; bases with no gene match: 6. The CDR3 nucleotides read TGTGCCACCTCACGACAGGGCGATCAGCCCCAGCATTTT. Translation: CATSRQGDQPQHF.

V is TRBV5-1 and J is TRBJ2-3, with a possible D match to TRBD2 (6 bases). CDR3 length: 15 amino acids. The V gene lost 0 bases and the J gene lost 6 bases, with 14 bases spanning the gap. The germline V gene encodes CDR1 SGHRS and CDR2 YFSETQ. CDR3 DNA: TGCGCCAGCAGCTTGGAAGGGCGGGGTTCGGATACGCAGTATTTT. Translation: CASSLEGRGSDTQYF.

V gene TRBV4-2 combines with J gene TRBJ2-7; 11 nucleotides align to TRBD2. The CDR3 loop spans 19 amino acids. Germline CDR1 LGHNA, CDR2 YNFKEQ. Losses at the gene ends were 3 bases for V and 0 bases for J; bases not matched to a gene: 13. The CDR3 loop is CASSQGPSRGTSGSYEQYF. As DNA, the CDR3 is TGTGCCAGCAGCCAGGGTCCTTCCCGTGGGACTAGCGGCTCCTACGAGCAGTACTTC.

The CDR3 loop is CASSDPQGRSYNEQFF. The CDR3 coding sequence is TGTGCCAGCAGTGACCCACAGGGGCGATCCTACAATGAGCAGTTCTTC. V is TRBV2 and J is TRBJ2-1, with TRBD1 identical over 7 bases. CDR3 length: 16 amino acids. Losses at the gene ends were 3 bases for V and 1 base for J; bases not matched to a gene: 6. Germline-derived CDR1 and CDR2 are SNHLY and FYNNEI.

The chain has TRBV6-5 and TRBJ2-7; D is unresolved. V was cut by 8 bases and J by 7 bases, with 18 bases left in between. In germline, CDR1 is MNHEY, CDR2 SVGAGI. This CDR3 has 13 residues. The CDR3: CASAPAADGEQYF. CDR3 in DNA: TGTGCCAGCGCCCCGGCGGCAGACGGGGAGCAGTACTTC.

The chain employs TRBV19 and TRBJ2-3; TRBD2 matches 8 bases. Germline-derived CDR1 and CDR2 are LNHDA and SQIVND (reference sequence). This CDR3 is 12 amino acids long. J lost 4 bases, V lost 8 bases, and 2 bases had no gene match. CDR3 bases: TGTGCCAGTGGACTAGCATCAGATACGCAGTATTTT. It codes for CASGLASDTQYF.

The V gene is TRBV27, the J gene TRBJ1-5, with TRBD1 matching 8 bases. With 5 bases clipped from V and 6 bases from J, the junction kept 6 bases outside the gene matches. Germline CDR1 is MNHEY and CDR2 is SMNVEV (reference sequence). The CDR3 covers 14 residues. The CDR3 sequence is CASSMDRAFQPQHF. CDR3 in DNA: TGTGCCAGCAGTATGGACAGGGCATTTCAGCCCCAGCATTTT.

This sequence joins TRBV7-2 and TRBJ1-2; tentative D call: TRBD1 (6 bases). V lost 3 bases to trimming and J lost 0 bases, with 14 bases between them. CDR1 SGHTA and CDR2 FQGNSA come from the germline V gene. CDR3 length equals 16 residues. DNA for the CDR3: TGTGCCAGCAGCTTGGGACACAGGGCCGCTAACTATGGCTACACCTTC. Its protein product is CASSLGHRAANYGYTF.

This clone was seen a handful of times. The chain recombines TRBV5-6 with TRBJ2-5; 9 bases fit TRBD2. This CDR3 has 15 amino acids. The J segment lost 5 bases and the V segment lost 2 bases, leaving 7 bases of the junction unmatched. Germline CDR1 is SGHDT and CDR2 is YYEEEE. Here the CDR3 DNA reads TGTGCCAGCAGCTTCTACGCGGGGGGGCCGGAGACCCAGTACTTC. Its protein product is CASSFYAGGPETQYF. The complete variable domain, with remaining parts taken from reference TRBV5-6 and TRBJ2-5, reads DAGVTQSPTHLIKTRGQQVTLRCSPKSGHDTVSWYQQALGQGPQFIFQYYEEEERQRGNFPDRFSGHQFPNYSSELNVNALLLGDSALYLCASSFYAGGPETQYFGPGTRLLVL.

V and J are TRBV7-9 and TRBJ1-1, with D uncertain. The CDR3 sequence is 14 residues long. The germline V and J ends were trimmed by 3 bases and 3 bases, with 11 bases remaining between them. Germline values: CDR1 SEHNR, CDR2 FQNEAQ (reference sequence). The CDR3 DNA sequence: TGTGCCAGCAGCTTTACACTAAGTGACACTGAAGCTTTCTTT. It translates to CASSFTLSDTEAFF.

This chain uses TRBV19 with TRBJ1-2; no definite D call. The V and J ends lost 5 bases and 4 bases respectively, with 14 bases between them. Looked up from germline, CDR1 is LNHDA and CDR2 is SQIVND (reference sequence). The CDR3 runs 14 residues. The CDR3 loop is CASSYGANGYGYTF. CDR3 in DNA: TGTGCCAGTAGTTATGGTGCAAACGGCTATGGCTACACCTTC.

This clone has more than one count but fewer than ten. The rearrangement links TRBV6-5 to TRBJ1-1; 9 bases agree with TRBD1. This CDR3 region has 14 residues. The V gene's germline CDR1 is MNHEY and CDR2 SVGAGI. V shed 7 bases and J 3 bases; nucleotides not matched to a gene: 6. The CDR3 region is CASNKQGADTEAFF. The CDR3 DNA follows: TGTGCCAGCAACAAACAGGGGGCGGACACTGAAGCTTTCTTT.

This clone showed up just once. The J gene is TRBJ1-1, the V gene TRBV7-9; D not certain. Germline V gene lookup returns CDR1 SEHNR and CDR2 FQNEAQ (reference sequence). This CDR3 is built from 16 residues. V lost 2 bases and J 0 bases, leaving 13 bases between the germline ends. The CDR3 bases are TGTGCCAGCAGCTTAATTGGAACAGCTGTGAACACTGAAGCTTTCTTT. Protein: CASSLIGTAVNTEAFF.

The chain joins TRBV18 to TRBJ2-5; TRBD1 aligns across 9 bases. V trimming: 4 bases; J trimming: 4 bases; junction bases outside the gene matches: 7. This CDR3 spans 15 amino acids. Germline lookup yields CDR1 KGHSH and CDR2 LQKENI. Here the CDR3 reads CASSLRDRVGETQYF. CDR3 nucleotide sequence: TGTGCCAGCTCACTCCGGGACAGGGTAGGAGAGACCCAGTACTTC.

The chain joins TRBV5-1 to TRBJ2-5; the match to TRBD2 covers 7 bases. Trimming cost V 7 bases and J 5 bases; bases outside gene matches: 14. CDR1 and CDR2 (germline): SGHRS, YFSETQ. There are 15 residues in the CDR3. The CDR3 spells CASAPGTTSGETQYF. The CDR3 DNA follows: TGCGCCAGCGCTCCCGGGACTACCTCAGGGGAGACCCAGTACTTC. Full variable domain (missing parts from reference TRBV5-1 and TRBJ2-5): KAGVTQTPRYLIKTRGQQVTLSCSPISGHRSVSWYQQTPGQGLQFLFEYFSETQRNKGNFPGRFSGRQFSNSRSEMNVSTLELGDSALYLCASAPGTTSGETQYFGPGTRLLVL.

The chain employs TRBV6-1 and TRBJ2-7, with TRBD1 identical over 10 bases. V gave up 6 bases and J gave up 4 bases; unmatched junction bases: 6. The CDR3 sequence is 14 residues long. Germline V lookup: CDR1 MNHNS, CDR2 SASEGT. The CDR3 DNA reads as TGTGCCAGCAGATGGACAGGGGGGTCATACGAGCAGTACTTC. It is translated as CASRWTGGSYEQYF.

V gene TRBV6-6 combines with J gene TRBJ2-1; 10 bases line up with TRBD2. The germline V gene has CDR1 MNHNY and CDR2 SVGAGI (reference sequence). The CDR3 covers 16 residues. J gave up 9 bases and V 9 bases, and 17 bases lay outside the gene matches. The CDR3 loop reads CASGEPGLATSREQFF. The CDR3 DNA is TGTGCCAGTGGGGAACCGGGACTAGCGACTTCCCGTGAGCAGTTCTTC.

The chain recombines TRBV2 with TRBJ1-3, with D possibly TRBD1 on 5 matching bases. Germline loops: CDR1 SNHLY, CDR2 FYNNEI. Trimming cost V 2 bases and J 3 bases, with 5 bases left between them. This CDR3 spans 13 amino acids. The chain's CDR3 is CASSEQGGNTIYF. The CDR3 DNA reads as TGTGCCAGCAGTGAACAGGGTGGAAACACCATATATTTT. The full variable domain, completed using reference TRBV2 and TRBJ1-3, is EPEVTQTPSHQVTQMGQEVILRCVPISNHLYFYWYRQILGQKVEFLVSFYNNEISEKSEIFDDQFSVERPDGSNFTLKIRSTKLEDSAMYFCASSEQGGNTIYFGEGSWLTVV.

The rearrangement uses TRBV9 and TRBJ1-2; 9 nucleotides agree with TRBD1. The CDR3 runs to 16 residues. V was clipped by 3 bases and J by 4 bases; unmatched bases: 10. Germline V CDR1 and CDR2: SGDLS, YYNGEE. CDR3 loop: CASSGPRTGDGYGYTF. The DNA for the CDR3 is TGTGCCAGCAGCGGACCCCGGACAGGGGACGGCTATGGCTACACCTTC.